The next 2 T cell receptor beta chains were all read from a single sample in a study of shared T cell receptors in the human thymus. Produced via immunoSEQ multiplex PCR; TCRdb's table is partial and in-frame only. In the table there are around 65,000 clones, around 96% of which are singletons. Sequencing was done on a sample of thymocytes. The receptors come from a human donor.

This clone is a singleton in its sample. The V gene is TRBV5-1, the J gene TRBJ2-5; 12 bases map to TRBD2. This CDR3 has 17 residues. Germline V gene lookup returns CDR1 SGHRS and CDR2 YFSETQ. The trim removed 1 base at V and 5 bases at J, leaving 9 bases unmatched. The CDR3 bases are TGCGCCAGCAGCTTGCCTAGCGGGGGGGCTTTCATTGAGACCCAGTACTTC. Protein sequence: CASSLPSGGAFIETQYF.

CDR3: CASSLRAGENATDTQYF. The CDR3 DNA reads TGTGCCAGCAGCTTAAGGGCGGGGGAAAACGCCACAGATACGCAGTATTTT. V and J are TRBV7-9 and TRBJ2-3, with 7 positions matching TRBD2. Trimming cost V 2 bases and J 2 bases; bases outside gene matches: 10. CDR1 and CDR2 (germline): SEHNR, FQNEAQ (reference sequence). CDR3 length: 17 amino acids. The complete variable domain, with remaining parts taken from reference TRBV7-9 and TRBJ2-3, reads DTGVSQNPRHKITKRGQNVTFRCDPISEHNRLYWYRQTLGQGPEFLTYFQNEAQLEKSRLLSDRFSAERPKGSFSTLEIQRTEQGDSAMYLCASSLRAGENATDTQYFGPGTRLTVL.